The text below deals with one T cell receptor (beta chain). The V and J ends lost 5 bases and 4 bases, in that order; junction bases with no gene match: 7. Germline V gene sequence: CDR1 MNHNY, CDR2 SVGAGI (reference sequence). The CDR3 is made up of 14 amino acids. This sample stems from a study of blood T cell repertoires in COVID-19. Whole-study context: COVID-19 samples from acute and convalescent phases originated in the United States, Italy and Spain.

Methods used by the authors: Amplifying reference gene primers gave estimates of nucleated cell counts. Assay: immunoSEQ multiplex PCR; the TCRdb copy retains only in-frame clones and omits some. D and trimming come from the DNA, and the V and J calls and clone size come from that table. The data show roughly 82,000 clones, around 83% seen once. This TCR derives from a woman aged 55-69 years with acute or convalescent COVID-19. The chain recombines TRBV6-6 with TRBJ2-7; 8 positions match TRBD2. Sequencing was performed on peripheral blood. The CDR3: CASSPGTREYEQYF. Here the CDR3 DNA reads TGTGCCAGCAGTCCCGGGACTAGGGAGTACGAGCAGTACTTC.